This T cell receptor beta chain was identified in a study of shared clonotypes between healthy human individuals. The trim removed 4 bases at V and 4 bases at J, leaving 17 bases unmatched. Germline CDR1 SGHAT, CDR2 FQNNGV. There are 20 residues in the CDR3. Generated by immunoSEQ multiplex PCR, the TCRdb table keeps only in-frame clones and is missing some. The data show hundreds of thousands of clones, with 92% seen just once and 24% held by the top ten. CD45RO negativity and positive selection for CCR7 defined naive CD8 cells, a population that excluded terminally differentiated effector memory CD45RA+ cells.

This receptor was obtained from a man aged 30-40 years in good health. The chain links TRBV11-2 to TRBJ2-1; 12 bases are a match to TRBD2. Material: naive CD8+ T cells sorted from blood. This CDR3 reads CASSSDIGLAGLLRYNEQFF. Written as DNA, the CDR3 is TGTGCCAGCAGCTCAGACATTGGACTAGCGGGACTGTTACGTTACAATGAGCAGTTCTTC.